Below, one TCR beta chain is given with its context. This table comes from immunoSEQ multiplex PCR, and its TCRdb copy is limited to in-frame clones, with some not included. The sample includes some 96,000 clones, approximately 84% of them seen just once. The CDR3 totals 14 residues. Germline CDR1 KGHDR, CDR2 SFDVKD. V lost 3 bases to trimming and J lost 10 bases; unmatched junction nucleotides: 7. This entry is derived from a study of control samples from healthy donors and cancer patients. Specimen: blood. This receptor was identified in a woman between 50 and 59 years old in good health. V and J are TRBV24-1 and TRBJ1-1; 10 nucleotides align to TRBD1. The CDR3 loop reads CATSDPGTGEGAFF. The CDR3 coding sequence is TGTGCCACCAGTGATCCGGGGACAGGGGAGGGAGCTTTCTTT.